The 9 T cell receptor beta chains below come from one sample, sequenced in a study of blood T cell repertoires in COVID-19 (dated by TCRdb to the early 2020s). Library preparation was by the immunoSEQ multiplex PCR assay. Imported from immuneACCESS, the table was reduced by TCRdb to in-frame sequences with V and J called. These copies leave out some clones; in studies compared against another copy, an unresolved V gene accounts for under half, and the cause of the remainder is not known. The sample table contains about 59,000 clones; only one count was recorded for about 85% of them. Of the sample, approximately 3.6% is held by the ten largest clones. Source material: peripheral blood. Receptor source: a woman aged 80 or older with acute or convalescent COVID-19.

The V and J genes are TRBV2 and TRBJ2-7, with 8 bases lining up with TRBD1. CDR3 size: 12 residues. V lost 5 bases, J lost 6 bases, and 3 bases stayed unmatched. CDR1 SNHLY and CDR2 FYNNEI come from the germline V gene. The CDR3 DNA reads as TGTGCCAGCAGTCGTACAGGGGGCGAGCAGTACTTC. Its translation: CASSRTGGEQYF. Complete variable domain (other parts from reference TRBV2 and TRBJ2-7): EPEVTQTPSHQVTQMGQEVILRCVPISNHLYFYWYRQILGQKVEFLVSFYNNEISEKSEIFDDQFSVERPDGSNFTLKIRSTKLEDSAMYFCASSRTGGEQYFGPGTRLTVT.

The CDR3 DNA sequence: TGTGCCAGCAGCTTAACGAAGGGGTTGGGGGAGCAGTACTTC. This encodes CASSLTKGLGEQYF. J is TRBJ2-7 and V is TRBV7-3; D is perhaps TRBD1 (5 bases). The ends were cut back, 0 bases at V and 7 bases at J, with 13 bases in the middle. Germline loops: CDR1 SGHTA, CDR2 FQGTGA. The CDR3 is made up of 14 amino acids.

The genes are TRBV5-1 and TRBJ1-6; TRBD1 agrees at 8 bases. This CDR3 comprises 15 residues. CDR1 is SGHRS and CDR2 is YFSETQ in the germline V gene. The trim removed 3 bases at V and 6 bases at J, leaving 5 bases unmatched. Here the CDR3 reads CASSYGDRSNSPLHF. The CDR3 nucleotides are TGCGCCAGCAGCTATGGGGACAGGAGTAATTCACCCCTCCACTTT.

The V call is TRBV7-9, the J call TRBJ2-3; D is unresolved. CDR3 length equals 16 residues. V was pared by 3 bases and J by 0 bases, with 13 bases between. CDR1 SEHNR and CDR2 FQNEAQ come from the germline V gene (reference sequence). The chain's CDR3 is CASSFPWAGSTDTQYF. The CDR3 DNA follows: TGTGCCAGCAGCTTCCCCTGGGCAGGAAGCACAGATACGCAGTATTTT.

The V and J genes are TRBV3-1 (or the pseudogene TRBV3-2) and TRBJ2-7; TRBD2 might be the D (5 bases). Germline V lookup: CDR1 LGHDT, CDR2 YNNKEL (reference sequence). The V end was cut by 3 bases, the J end by 5 bases, with 11 bases between. The CDR3 extends over 13 amino acids. The CDR3 coding sequence is TGTGCCAGCAGCCAGAGAGCCGGGAACGAGCAGTACTTC. This translates into CASSQRAGNEQYF.

The sample holds one count of this clone. This rearrangement joins TRBV11-2 to TRBJ1-3; D is undetermined. V shed 2 bases and J shed 0 bases, with 11 bases lying between them. This CDR3 spans 16 amino acids. Germline assignment: CDR1 SGHAT and CDR2 FQNNGV. Here the CDR3 reads CASSLIRGSSGNTIYF. DNA for the CDR3: TGTGCCAGCAGCTTAATACGAGGGTCCTCTGGAAACACCATATATTTT. The full variable domain, its missing parts supplied by reference TRBV11-2 and TRBJ1-3, is EAGVAQSPRYKIIEKRQSVAFWCNPISGHATLYWYQQILGQGPKLLIQFQNNGVVDDSQLPKDRFSAERLKGVDSTLKIQPAKLEDSAVYLCASSLIRGSSGNTIYFGEGSWLTVV.

The CDR3 reads CASSIRRSNGVGYTF. CDR3 sequence (DNA): TGTGCCAGTAGTATAAGGCGGTCCAATGGCGTCGGCTACACCTTC. The chain combines TRBV19 with TRBJ1-2; no definite D call. V was trimmed by 2 bases and J by 8 bases, leaving 18 bases between them. Per germline, CDR1 LNHDA and CDR2 SQIVND (reference sequence). CDR3 size: 15 residues.

The chain has TRBV30 and TRBJ1-1, with TRBD1 as a possible D gene (5 bases). V gave up 4 bases and J gave up 8 bases, with 11 bases separating them. The germline gives CDR1 GTSNPN, CDR2 SVGIG (reference sequence). The CDR3 runs to 11 residues. The chain's CDR3 is CAWMSQGEAFF. CDR3 bases: TGTGCCTGGATGAGTCAGGGAGAAGCTTTCTTT.

This sequence joins TRBV13 and TRBJ1-5, with D tentatively TRBD1 (6 bases). The length of the CDR3 is 14 residues. The germline V gene has CDR1 PRHDT and CDR2 FYEKMQ (reference sequence). V lost 6 bases and J 5 bases, leaving 14 bases between the germline ends. CDR3 sequence reads: CASSAGRGDQPQHF. The DNA of the CDR3 is TGTGCCAGCAGTGCCGGGAGGGGGGATCAGCCCCAGCATTTT.